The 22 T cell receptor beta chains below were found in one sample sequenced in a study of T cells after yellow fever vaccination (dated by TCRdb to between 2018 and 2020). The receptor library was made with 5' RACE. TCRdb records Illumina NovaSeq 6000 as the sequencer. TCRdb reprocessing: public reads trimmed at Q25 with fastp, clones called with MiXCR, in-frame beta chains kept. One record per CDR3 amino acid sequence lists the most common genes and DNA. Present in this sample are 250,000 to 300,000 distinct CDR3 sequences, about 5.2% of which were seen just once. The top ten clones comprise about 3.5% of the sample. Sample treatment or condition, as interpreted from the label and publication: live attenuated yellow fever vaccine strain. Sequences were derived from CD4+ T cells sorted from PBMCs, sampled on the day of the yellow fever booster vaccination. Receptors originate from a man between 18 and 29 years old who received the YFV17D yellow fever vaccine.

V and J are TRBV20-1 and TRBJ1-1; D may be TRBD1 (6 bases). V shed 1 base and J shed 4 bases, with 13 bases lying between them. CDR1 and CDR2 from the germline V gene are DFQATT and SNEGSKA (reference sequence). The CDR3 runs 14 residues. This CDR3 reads CSARVWGASTEAFF. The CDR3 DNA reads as TGCAGTGCTAGAGTCTGGGGGGCCAGCACTGAAGCTTTCTTT.

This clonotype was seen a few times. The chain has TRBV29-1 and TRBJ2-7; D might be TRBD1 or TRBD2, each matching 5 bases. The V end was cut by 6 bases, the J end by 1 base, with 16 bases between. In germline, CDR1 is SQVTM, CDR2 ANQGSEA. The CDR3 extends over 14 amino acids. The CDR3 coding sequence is TGCAGCGTCCGACAGAGGGGACCTTCCTACGAGCAGTACTTC. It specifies CSVRQRGPSYEQYF.

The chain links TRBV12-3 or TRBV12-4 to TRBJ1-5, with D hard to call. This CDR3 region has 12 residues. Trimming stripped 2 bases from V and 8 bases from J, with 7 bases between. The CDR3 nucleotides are TGTGCCAGCAGTTTAATCCCAGAGCCCCAGCATTTT. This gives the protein CASSLIPEPQHF.

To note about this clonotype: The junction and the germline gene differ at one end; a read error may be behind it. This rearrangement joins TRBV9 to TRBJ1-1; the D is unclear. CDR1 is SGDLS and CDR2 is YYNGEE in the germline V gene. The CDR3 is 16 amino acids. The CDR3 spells CASSPRLGSVVIEDFF. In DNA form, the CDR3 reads TGTGCCAGCAGCCCGAGACTGGGTTCCGTGGTGATTGAAGATTTCTTT.

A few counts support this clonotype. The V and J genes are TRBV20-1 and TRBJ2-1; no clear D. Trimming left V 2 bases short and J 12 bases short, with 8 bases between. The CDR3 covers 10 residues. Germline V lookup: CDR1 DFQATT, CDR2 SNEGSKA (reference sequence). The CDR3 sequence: CSARQTLQFF. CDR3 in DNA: TGCAGTGCTAGACAAACCCTGCAGTTCTTC.

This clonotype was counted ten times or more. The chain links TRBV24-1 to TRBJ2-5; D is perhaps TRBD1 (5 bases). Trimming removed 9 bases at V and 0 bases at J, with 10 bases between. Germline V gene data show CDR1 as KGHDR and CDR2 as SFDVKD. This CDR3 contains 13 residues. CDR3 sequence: CATGHRNQETQYF. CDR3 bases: TGTGCCACCGGACACCGGAACCAAGAGACCCAGTACTTC.

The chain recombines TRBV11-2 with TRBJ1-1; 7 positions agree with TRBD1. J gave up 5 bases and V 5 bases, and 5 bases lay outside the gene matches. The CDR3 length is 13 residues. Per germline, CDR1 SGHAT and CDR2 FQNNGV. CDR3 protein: CASSAGQFTEAFF. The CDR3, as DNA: TGTGCCAGCAGCGCGGGACAGTTTACTGAAGCTTTCTTT.

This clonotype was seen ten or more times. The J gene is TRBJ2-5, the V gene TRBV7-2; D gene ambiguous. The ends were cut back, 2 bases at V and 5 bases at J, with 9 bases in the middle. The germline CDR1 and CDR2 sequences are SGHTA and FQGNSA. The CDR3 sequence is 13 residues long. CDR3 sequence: CASSLSESETQYF. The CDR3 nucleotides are TGTGCCAGCAGCTTATCGGAGTCGGAGACCCAGTACTTC.

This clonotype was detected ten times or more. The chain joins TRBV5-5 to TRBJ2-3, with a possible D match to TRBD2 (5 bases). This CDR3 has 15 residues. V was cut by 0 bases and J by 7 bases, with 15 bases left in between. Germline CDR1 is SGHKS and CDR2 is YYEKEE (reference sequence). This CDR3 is CASSLDYGVLNTQYF. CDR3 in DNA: TGTGCCAGCAGCTTGGATTACGGGGTTCTGAATACGCAGTATTTT.

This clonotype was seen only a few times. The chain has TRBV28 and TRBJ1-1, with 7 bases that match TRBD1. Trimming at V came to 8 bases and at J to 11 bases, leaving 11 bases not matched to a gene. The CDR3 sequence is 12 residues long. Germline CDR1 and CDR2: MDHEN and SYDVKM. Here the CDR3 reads CASSIDRVHAFF. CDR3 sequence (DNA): TGTGCCAGCTCGATAGACAGGGTGCATGCTTTCTTT.

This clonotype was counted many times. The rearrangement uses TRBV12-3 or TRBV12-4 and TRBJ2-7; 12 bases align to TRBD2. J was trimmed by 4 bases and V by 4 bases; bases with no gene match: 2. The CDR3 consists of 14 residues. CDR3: CASSSTSGGYEQYF. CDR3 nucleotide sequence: TGTGCCAGCAGTTCGACTAGCGGGGGTTACGAGCAGTACTTC.

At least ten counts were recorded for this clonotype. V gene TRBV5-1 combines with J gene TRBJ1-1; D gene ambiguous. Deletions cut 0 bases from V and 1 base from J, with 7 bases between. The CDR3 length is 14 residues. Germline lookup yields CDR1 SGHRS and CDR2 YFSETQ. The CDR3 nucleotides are TGCGCCAGCAGCTTGGACAGACCGAACACTGAAGCTTTCTTT. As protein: CASSLDRPNTEAFF. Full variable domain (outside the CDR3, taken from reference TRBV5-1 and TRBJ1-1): KAGVTQTPRYLIKTRGQQVTLSCSPISGHRSVSWYQQTPGQGLQFLFEYFSETQRNKGNFPGRFSGRQFSNSRSEMNVSTLELGDSALYLCASSLDRPNTEAFFGQGTRLTVV.

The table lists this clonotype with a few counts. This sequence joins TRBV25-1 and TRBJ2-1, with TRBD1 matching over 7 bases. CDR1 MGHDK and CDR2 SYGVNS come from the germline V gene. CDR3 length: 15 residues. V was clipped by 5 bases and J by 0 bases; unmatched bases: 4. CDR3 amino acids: CASSPTGSSYNEQFF. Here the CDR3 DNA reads TGTGCCAGCAGTCCGACAGGGAGCTCCTACAATGAGCAGTTCTTC. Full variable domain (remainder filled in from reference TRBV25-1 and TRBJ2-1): EADIYQTPRYLVIGTGKKITLECSQTMGHDKMYWYQQDPGMELHLIHYSYGVNSTEKGDLSSESTVSRIRTEHFPLTLESARPSHTSQYLCASSPTGSSYNEQFFGPGTRLTVL.

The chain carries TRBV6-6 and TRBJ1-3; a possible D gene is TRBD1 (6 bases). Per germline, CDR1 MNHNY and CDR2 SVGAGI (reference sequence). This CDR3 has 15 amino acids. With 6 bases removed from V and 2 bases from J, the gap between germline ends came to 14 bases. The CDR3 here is CASRRTELPGNTIYF. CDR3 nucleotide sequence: TGTGCCAGCAGGCGGACAGAATTGCCTGGAAACACCATATATTTT.

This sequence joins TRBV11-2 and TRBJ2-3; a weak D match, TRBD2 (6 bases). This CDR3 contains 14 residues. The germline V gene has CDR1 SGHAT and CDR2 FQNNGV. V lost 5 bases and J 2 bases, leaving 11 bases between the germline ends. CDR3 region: CASSHPGVTDTQYF. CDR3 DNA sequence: TGTGCCAGCAGCCACCCGGGGGTCACAGATACGCAGTATTTT.

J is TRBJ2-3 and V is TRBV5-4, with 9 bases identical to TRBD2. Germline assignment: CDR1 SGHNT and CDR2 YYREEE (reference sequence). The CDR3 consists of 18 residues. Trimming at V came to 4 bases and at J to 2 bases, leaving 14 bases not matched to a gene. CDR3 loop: CASSPETLLAGATDTQYF. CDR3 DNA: TGTGCCAGCAGCCCTGAGACCTTACTAGCGGGCGCCACAGATACGCAGTATTTT. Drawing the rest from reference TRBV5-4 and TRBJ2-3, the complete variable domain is ETGVTQSPTHLIKTRGQQVTLRCSSQSGHNTVSWYQQALGQGPQFIFQYYREEENGRGNFPPRFSGLQFPNYSSELNVNALELDDSALYLCASSPETLLAGATDTQYFGPGTRLTVL.

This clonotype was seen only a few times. CDR3: CSASLDPATEAFF. CDR3 sequence (DNA): TGCAGTGCTAGCCTGGACCCAGCCACTGAAGCTTTCTTT. The chain links TRBV20-1 to TRBJ1-1; no clear D. This CDR3 comprises 13 residues. CDR1 and CDR2 from the germline V gene are DFQATT and SNEGSKA (reference sequence). Between the trimmed V and J ends, which lost 3 bases and 4 bases, there was a span of 12 bases.

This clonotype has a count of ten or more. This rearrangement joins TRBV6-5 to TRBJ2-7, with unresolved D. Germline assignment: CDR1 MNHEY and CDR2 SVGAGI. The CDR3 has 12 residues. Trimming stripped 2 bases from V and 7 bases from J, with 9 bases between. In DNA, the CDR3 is TGTGCCAGCAGTTACCTAGACGGGGAGCAGTACTTC. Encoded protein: CASSYLDGEQYF.

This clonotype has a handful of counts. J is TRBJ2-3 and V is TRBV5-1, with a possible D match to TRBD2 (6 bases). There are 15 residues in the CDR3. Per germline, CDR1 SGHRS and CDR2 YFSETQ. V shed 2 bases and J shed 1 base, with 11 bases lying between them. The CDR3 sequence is CASSFSGDGTDTQYF. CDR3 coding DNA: TGCGCCAGCAGCTTTAGCGGTGACGGCACAGATACGCAGTATTTT.

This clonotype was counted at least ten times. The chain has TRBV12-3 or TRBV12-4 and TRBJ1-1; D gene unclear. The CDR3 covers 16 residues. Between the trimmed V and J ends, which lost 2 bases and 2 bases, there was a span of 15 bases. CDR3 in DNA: TGTGCCAGCAGTTTATTGGGCGCGGCCCCAAACACTGAAGCTTTCTTT. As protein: CASSLLGAAPNTEAFF.

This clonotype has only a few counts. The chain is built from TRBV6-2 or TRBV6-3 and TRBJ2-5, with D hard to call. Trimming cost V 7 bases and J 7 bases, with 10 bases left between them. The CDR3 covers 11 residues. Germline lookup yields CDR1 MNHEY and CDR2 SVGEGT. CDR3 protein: CASTLGRTQYF. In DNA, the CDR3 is TGTGCCAGCACTTTAGGTCGGACCCAGTACTTC.

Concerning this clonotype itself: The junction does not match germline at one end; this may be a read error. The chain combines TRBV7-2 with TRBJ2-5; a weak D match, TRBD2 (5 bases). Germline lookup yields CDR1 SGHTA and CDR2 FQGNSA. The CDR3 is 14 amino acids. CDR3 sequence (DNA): TGTGACAGCAGCTACAACGGAGGACAAGAGACCCAGTACTTC. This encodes CDSSYNGGQETQYF.